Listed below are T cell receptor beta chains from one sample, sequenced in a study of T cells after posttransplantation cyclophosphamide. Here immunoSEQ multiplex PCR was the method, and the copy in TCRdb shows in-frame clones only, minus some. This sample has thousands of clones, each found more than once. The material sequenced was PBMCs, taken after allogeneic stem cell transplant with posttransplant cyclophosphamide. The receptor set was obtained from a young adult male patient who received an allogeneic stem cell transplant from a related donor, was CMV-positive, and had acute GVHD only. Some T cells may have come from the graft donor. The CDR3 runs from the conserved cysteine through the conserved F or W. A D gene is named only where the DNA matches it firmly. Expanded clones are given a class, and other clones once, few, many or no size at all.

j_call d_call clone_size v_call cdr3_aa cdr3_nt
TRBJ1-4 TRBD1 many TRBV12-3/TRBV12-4 CASSQGQPGNEKLFF TGTGCCAGCAGTCAGGGACAGCCAGGGAATGAAAAACTGTTTTTT
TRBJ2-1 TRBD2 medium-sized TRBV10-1 CASSLSGGLYNEQFF TGCGCCAGCAGTTTGAGCGGGGGCCTATACAATGAGCAGTTCTTC
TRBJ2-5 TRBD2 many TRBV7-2 CASSETAGGQETQYF TGTGCCAGCAGCGAGACGGCGGGGGGCCAGGAGACCCAGTACTTC
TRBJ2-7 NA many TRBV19 CATTDRTSYEQYF TGTGCCACCACAGACAGGACATCCTACGAGCAGTACTTC
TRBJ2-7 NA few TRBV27 CASSSSRSGWPYEQYF TGTGCCAGCAGTTCCAGCCGGTCGGGGTGGCCCTACGAGCAGTACTTC
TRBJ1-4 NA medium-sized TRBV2 CASRLRQNNEKLFF TGTGCCAGCAGACTCAGACAGAATAATGAAAAACTGTTTTTT
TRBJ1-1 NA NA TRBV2 CASSPSMVGTQAFF TGTGCCAGCAGCCCCAGCATGGTGGGCACTCAAGCTTTCTTT
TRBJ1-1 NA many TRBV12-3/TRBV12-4 CASSLSGQFTEAFF TGTGCCAGCAGTTTATCAGGGCAGTTCACTGAAGCTTTCTTT
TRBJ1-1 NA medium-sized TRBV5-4 CASSLTGGTEAFF TGTGCCAGCAGCTTAACGGGGGGCACTGAAGCTTTCTTT
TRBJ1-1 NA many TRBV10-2 CASSEIRDTEAFF TGCGCCAGCAGTGAAATCCGGGACACTGAAGCTTTCTTT
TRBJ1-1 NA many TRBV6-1 CASILLPMNTEAFF TGTGCCAGCATCCTACTACCAATGAACACTGAAGCTTTCTTT
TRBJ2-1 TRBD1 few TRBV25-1 CASSEWTGRATEQFF TGTGCCAGCAGTGAATGGACAGGGCGGGCGACTGAGCAGTTCTTC
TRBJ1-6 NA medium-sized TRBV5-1 CASSLGRRGNSPLHF TGCGCCAGCAGCCTGGGACGACGGGGTAATTCACCCCTCCACTTT
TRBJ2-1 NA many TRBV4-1 CASSRSGTGEQFF TGCGCCAGCAGCCGCTCGGGTACAGGAGAGCAGTTCTTC
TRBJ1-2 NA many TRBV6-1 CASSEGQGEVYGYTF TGTGCCAGCAGTGAAGGGCAGGGAGAGGTCTATGGCTACACCTTC
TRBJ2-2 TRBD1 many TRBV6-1 CASREQGVGTGELFF TGTGCCAGCAGGGAACAGGGGGTGGGCACCGGGGAGCTGTTTTTT
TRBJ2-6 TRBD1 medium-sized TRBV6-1 CASTITGAGANVLTF TGTGCCAGCACCATAACAGGGGCTGGGGCCAACGTCCTGACTTTC
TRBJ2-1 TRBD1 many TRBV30 CAWSISSGGYNEQFF TGTGCCTGGAGTATATCATCAGGGGGCTACAATGAGCAGTTCTTC
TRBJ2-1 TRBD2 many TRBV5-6 CASSLDIGGNLWDEQFF TGTGCCAGCAGCTTGGACATCGGGGGGAACCTCTGGGATGAGCAGTTCTTC
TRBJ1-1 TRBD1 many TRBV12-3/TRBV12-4 CASRGQGGTEAFF TGTGCCAGCAGGGGACAGGGGGGGACTGAAGCTTTCTTT
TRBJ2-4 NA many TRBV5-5 CASSLTGVAKNIQYF TGTGCCAGCAGCTTGACAGGTGTAGCCAAAAACATTCAGTACTTC
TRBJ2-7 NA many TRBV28 CASSLDSPYEQYF TGTGCCAGCAGTTTGGACAGTCCCTACGAGCAGTACTTC